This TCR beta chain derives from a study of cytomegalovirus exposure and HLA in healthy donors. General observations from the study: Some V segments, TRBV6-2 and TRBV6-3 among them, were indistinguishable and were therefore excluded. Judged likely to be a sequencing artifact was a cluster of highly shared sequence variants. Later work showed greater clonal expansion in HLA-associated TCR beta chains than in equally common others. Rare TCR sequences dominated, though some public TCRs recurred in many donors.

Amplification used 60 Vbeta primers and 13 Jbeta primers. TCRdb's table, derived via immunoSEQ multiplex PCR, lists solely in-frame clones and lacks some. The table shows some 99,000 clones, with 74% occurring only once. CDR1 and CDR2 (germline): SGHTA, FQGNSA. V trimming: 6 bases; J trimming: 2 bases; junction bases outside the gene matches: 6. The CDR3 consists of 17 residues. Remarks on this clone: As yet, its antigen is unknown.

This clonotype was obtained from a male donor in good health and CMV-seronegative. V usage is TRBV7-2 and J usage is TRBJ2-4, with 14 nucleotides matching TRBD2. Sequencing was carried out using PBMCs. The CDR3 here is CASSYGLAGGTKNIQYF. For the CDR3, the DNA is TGTGCCAGCAGTTATGGACTAGCGGGAGGCACCAAAAACATTCAGTACTTC. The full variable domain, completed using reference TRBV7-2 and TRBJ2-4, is GAGVSQSPSNKVTEKGKDVELRCDPISGHTALYWYRQSLGQGLEFLIYFQGNSAPDKSGLPSDRFSAERTGGSVSTLTIQRTQQEDSAVYLCASSYGLAGGTKNIQYFGAGTRLSVL.